This TCR beta chain was sequenced in a study of shared T cell receptors in the human thymus (dated by TCRdb to 2020 to 2023). General notes on the study: The study investigated the way shared, self-reactive T-cell receptor alpha chains are produced in the human thymus.

The trim is 7 bases for V and 0 bases for J, with a gap of 9 bases between the germline ends. The germline V gene (reference sequence) sets CDR1 to SEHNR and CDR2 to FQNEAQ. Inclusive of the bounding cysteine and phenylalanine, the CDR3 is 13 residues long. The read is trimmed to its CDR3 DNA, 39 bases read in frame from base 1. Receptors were amplified or captured by the immunoSEQ multiplex PCR assay. TCRdb obtained this table from immuneACCESS and retained in-frame rearrangements with V and J assigned. These tables miss some clones; where compared with another copy, unresolved V genes account for less than half of the shortfall, and the remainder is unexplained. The sample table lists 650,000 to 950,000 clones, approximately 83% of them with a count of one. The ten largest clones add up to roughly 0.01% of the sample. This clone was found once. The antigen it recognizes is unknown. Base qualities were left out, and no much larger clone turns up one base away.

These data are also associated with another study on human thymus T cells. That second publication adds: The donors were immunologically healthy infants in Finland who had open corrective cardiac surgery for congenital heart defects. The thymus tissue came from surgical resects taken out during corrective cardiac surgery. Both the thymic and the peripheral blood repertoires appeared to show biased V and J gene segment usage. The related research reported highly overlapping thymic TCR repertoires among unrelated individuals. TCR alpha and beta repertoires from roughly eight infant thymus samples and four related peripheral blood samples were characterized in the study. Donor ages ranging from about 7 to 250 days were recorded, and a handful of male and a couple of female infants were included in the cohort. Thymocytes were mechanically released from the tissue and were stored as pellets of about 9-33 million cells at -70 degrees C. Genomic DNA was extracted from frozen cell pellets with a QIAsymphony instrument. Using the immunoSEQ multiplex PCR assay, the TCRB and TCRAD loci were amplified from a standardized quantity of quality-controlled genomic DNA. The amplicons covered the V(D)J region and were long enough to include the CDR3 and to identify the V and J genes. Amplicon sequencing was performed on an Illumina platform through the commercial immunoSEQ service. Primer bias and sequencing errors were corrected as previously described, and TCRAD and TCRB definitions were based on the IMGT database. Repertoires were analysed with immunoSEQ Analyzer 3.0 and VDJTools, covering basic statistics, V/J segment usage, diversity estimates, rarefaction and pairwise overlap. Chao1, ChaoE, Efron-Thisted, Shannon and inverse Simpson indices were used to estimate diversity, which was also estimated on datasets down-sampled to the smallest sample. Repertoire overlap was determined by strict matching of CDR3 nucleotide sequence, V gene and J gene, and Jaccard-based multidimensional scaling clustering was applied. On average, thymus samples yielded 800,000 or so unique TCRB clonotypes, whereas blood samples yielded some 80,000.

This sequence originates from a girl in the first two years of life with a congenital heart defect. Donor details come from another sample of the same person, matched by shared clones. The rearranged chain carries TRBV7-9 and TRBJ1-2; no confident D gene assignment can be made. Sequencing was carried out using thymocytes. The nucleotides read TGTGCCAGCATCGAGGCGGCTAACTATGGCTACACCTTC. Its amino acids are CASIEAANYGYTF.